This T cell receptor beta chain was sequenced for a study of OX40 agonist ivuxolimab in advanced cancers. Whole-study results and caveats: At doses 0.1 to 3.0 mg/kg, CD4+ and CD8+ clones expanded.

The CDR3 sequence is 13 residues long. CDR1 is SEHNR and CDR2 is FQNEAQ in the germline V gene (reference sequence). V was pared by 4 bases and J by 1 base, with 4 bases between. This clone was recorded once. Its matching antigen is unknown. Clones were read by immunoSEQ multiplex PCR, and TCRdb kept only the in-frame ones, dropping some. This sample has 70,000 to 95,000 clones, with around 90% found just once. The sample consisted of CD4+ or CD8+ T cells sorted from blood, taken in a trial of the OX40 agonist ivuxolimab. This chain uses TRBV7-9 with TRBJ2-2; the D is unclear. The TCR sequence derives from an adult with an advanced solid tumor such as melanoma, head and neck, liver or kidney cancer. CDR3 in amino acids: CASSWGNTGELFF. The CDR3 DNA sequence: TGTGCCAGCAGCTGGGGGAACACCGGGGAGCTGTTTTTT.